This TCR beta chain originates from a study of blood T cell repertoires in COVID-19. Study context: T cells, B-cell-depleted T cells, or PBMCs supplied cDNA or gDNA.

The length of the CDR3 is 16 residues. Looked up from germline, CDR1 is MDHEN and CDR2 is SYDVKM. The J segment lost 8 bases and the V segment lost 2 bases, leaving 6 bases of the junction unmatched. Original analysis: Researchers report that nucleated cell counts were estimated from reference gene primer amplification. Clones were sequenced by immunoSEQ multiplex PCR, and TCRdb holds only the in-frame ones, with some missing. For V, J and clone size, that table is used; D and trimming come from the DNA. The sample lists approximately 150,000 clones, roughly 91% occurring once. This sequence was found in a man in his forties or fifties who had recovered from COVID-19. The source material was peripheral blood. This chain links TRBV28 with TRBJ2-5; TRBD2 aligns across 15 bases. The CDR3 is CASSLGLAGGRSTQYF. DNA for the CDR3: TGTGCCAGCAGTTTAGGACTAGCGGGGGGGCGGAGTACCCAGTACTTC.